Below, 16 T cell receptor beta chains from the same sample are listed, as sequenced in a study of blood T cells in healthy people across ages. A sample-barcoded 5' primer and a J-beta primer mix were used in a second PCR of roughly 6 to 12 cycles. TCRdb itself ran the 5' RACE reads through MiXCR, one entry per CDR3 protein. The data hold 780,000 or so distinct CDR3 sequences, with roughly 25% observed a single time. The sample was also linked to a second study, of T cells of mothers and their children.

Sequenced material: blood. All receptors come from a boy younger than 18 in good health.

The V call is TRBV20-1, the J call TRBJ2-1; TRBD1 or TRBD2 may be the D gene (6 bases each). V was cut by 3 bases and J by 4 bases, with 13 bases left in between. Germline V gives CDR1 DFQATT, CDR2 SNEGSKA (reference sequence). The CDR3 has 14 amino acids. As DNA, the CDR3 is TGCAGTGCTAGCGGGGGCGGGACGTACAATGAGCAGTTCTTC. Protein product: CSASGGGTYNEQFF.

The chain has TRBV5-1 and TRBJ1-1; 11 bases align to TRBD1. This CDR3 region has 19 residues. Germline V gene data show CDR1 as SGHRS and CDR2 as YFSETQ. The V and J ends lost 0 bases and 5 bases, in that order; junction bases with no gene match: 15. The CDR3 DNA follows: TGCGCCAGCAGCTTGGAATGGCTTAACCGGGACAGGGGGAGGACTGAAGCTTTCTTT. Its translation: CASSLEWLNRDRGRTEAFF.

The genes are TRBV12-3 or TRBV12-4 and TRBJ2-2; the D is unclear. This CDR3 comprises 12 residues. Trimming removed 6 bases at V and 6 bases at J, with 8 bases between. The CDR3 DNA reads TGTGCCAGCAGCGGAAGTCCCGGGGAGCTGTTTTTT. Translating gives CASSGSPGELFF.

A note on this clonotype: The CDR3 carries no conserved terminal phenylalanine or tryptophan, so it likely arises from a read error. The DNA is omitted, as the CDR3 cannot be located on it reliably, and the CDR3 follows TCRdb's listing. This sequence joins TRBV7-9 and TRBJ1-3; the table's D call TRBD1 went unverified against the DNA. Germline V CDR1 and CDR2: SEHNR, FQNEAQ (reference sequence). The CDR3 region is 10 residues in length, termini included. Here the CDR3 reads CASSGQGRIV.

This clonotype was observed at least ten times. The chain joins TRBV4-2 to TRBJ2-5, with TRBD2 matching 13 bases. The trim removed 3 bases at V and 0 bases at J, leaving 4 bases unmatched. Looked up from germline, CDR1 is LGHNA and CDR2 is YNFKEQ. The CDR3 extends over 17 amino acids. CDR3 protein: CASSQGGLAGNQETQYF. The CDR3, as DNA: TGTGCCAGCAGCCAGGGGGGACTAGCGGGGAACCAAGAGACCCAGTACTTC.

Remarks on this clonotype: A junction end diverges from the germline sequence, so it may reflect a read error. The rearrangement links TRBV7-9 to TRBJ1-1, with a weak D call TRBD1 (6 bases). The CDR3 runs to 14 residues. The V gene's germline CDR1 is SEHNR and CDR2 FQNEAQ (reference sequence). The CDR3 DNA follows: TGTGCCTGCAGCTCCCCAAGCCTCGACAGGGAAGCTTTCTTT. This encodes CACSSPSLDREAFF.

This sequence joins TRBV5-5 and TRBJ2-7; 9 bases line up with TRBD1. CDR1 is SGHKS and CDR2 is YYEKEE in the germline V gene (reference sequence). J gave up 3 bases and V 3 bases, and 7 bases lay outside the gene matches. The CDR3 spans 15 residues. The DNA of the CDR3 is TGTGCCAGCAGCTCCGCTGCGGGACAGGGCTACGAGCAGTACTTC. Its protein product is CASSSAAGQGYEQYF. Full variable domain (rest looked up from reference TRBV5-5 and TRBJ2-7): DAGVTQSPTHLIKTRGQQVTLRCSPISGHKSVSWYQQVLGQGPQFIFQYYEKEERGRGNFPDRFSARQFPNYSSELNVNALLLGDSALYLCASSSAAGQGYEQYFGPGTRLTVT.

A few counts support this clonotype. This chain joins TRBV7-3 and TRBJ2-5, with 8 bases identical to TRBD1. The DNA end favors TRBJ2-1, so the J call may be wrong. Germline V gene data show CDR1 as SGHTA and CDR2 as FQGTGA. There are 14 residues in the CDR3. Written as DNA, the CDR3 is TGTGCCAGCAGCTTATCAGGGGGCCAGAATGAGCAGTTCTTC. Its protein is CASSLSGGQNEQFF.

The chain carries TRBV28 and TRBJ2-1, with D possibly being TRBD1 (5 bases). V gave up 3 bases and J gave up 3 bases, with 21 bases separating them. The germline CDR1 and CDR2 sequences are MDHEN and SYDVKM. CDR3 length: 18 amino acids. The CDR3 reads CASSFISVRAGIYNEQFF. CDR3 DNA sequence: TGTGCCAGCAGTTTTATCAGTGTCCGGGCAGGGATCTACAATGAGCAGTTCTTC.

This clonotype was counted a few times. CDR3 loop: CASSIARDRGTNTQYF. The CDR3, as DNA: TGTGCCAGCAGCATTGCCCGGGACAGGGGGACAAATACGCAGTATTTT. The chain joins TRBV9 to TRBJ2-3; 11 nucleotides agree with TRBD1. The V and J ends lost 4 bases and 7 bases, in that order; junction bases with no gene match: 11. There are 16 residues in the CDR3. Germline loops: CDR1 SGDLS, CDR2 YYNGEE.

The rearrangement uses TRBV19 and TRBJ2-2; D tentatively reads TRBD1 or TRBD2 (5 bases each). V lost 10 bases, J lost 4 bases, and 19 bases lay in between. Looked up from germline, CDR1 is LNHDA and CDR2 is SQIVND (reference sequence). The CDR3 has 15 amino acids. The CDR3 reads CATSTGTHVTGELFF. The CDR3 DNA reads TGTGCCACAAGTACCGGGACGCACGTCACCGGGGAGCTGTTTTTT.

The CDR3 region has the DNA TGTGCCAGCAGCTCAGTAGAGGCCGCTTACAATGAGCAGTTCTTC. It yields the protein CASSSVEAAYNEQFF. The chain employs TRBV7-9 and TRBJ2-1; D not resolved. The V gene's germline CDR1 is SEHNR and CDR2 FQNEAQ (reference sequence). The CDR3 contains 15 residues. The V end was cut by 4 bases, the J end by 4 bases, with 14 bases between.

V and J are TRBV4-2 and TRBJ1-4, with D possibly TRBD1 on 5 matching bases. There are 13 residues in the CDR3. Germline CDR1 reads LGHNA; CDR2 reads YNFKEQ. Deletions cut 3 bases from V and 8 bases from J, with 10 bases between. This CDR3 reads CASSHPGGEKLFF. As DNA, the CDR3 is TGTGCCAGCAGCCATCCCGGGGGGGAAAAACTGTTTTTT.

The chain joins TRBV28 to TRBJ1-5; 7 bases line up with TRBD1. The V gene end was trimmed by 6 bases and the J gene end by 1 base; junction bases not matched to a gene: 6. CDR3 size: 15 residues. CDR1 and CDR2 from the germline V gene are MDHEN and SYDVKM. Here the CDR3 DNA reads TGTGCCAGCAGGCCAGGGGGGAGCAGCAATCAGCCCCAGCATTTT. Its translation is CASRPGGSSNQPQHF. Variable domain in full (rest from reference TRBV28 and TRBJ1-5): DVKVTQSSRYLVKRTGEKVFLECVQDMDHENMFWYRQDPGLGLRLIYFSYDVKMKEKGDIPEGYSVSREKKERFSLILESASTNQTSMYLCASRPGGSSNQPQHFGDGTRLSIL.

J is TRBJ2-7 and V is TRBV10-3; D possibly corresponds to TRBD2 (6 bases). V was shortened by 0 bases and J by 2 bases, with 8 bases between the two germline ends. The germline gives CDR1 ENHRY, CDR2 SYGVKD. CDR3 length equals 14 residues. CDR3 loop: CAISESGGTYEQYF. CDR3 DNA: TGTGCCATCAGTGAGTCCGGGGGAACCTACGAGCAGTACTTC.

This sequence joins TRBV5-1 and TRBJ2-5, with 16 bases aligning to TRBD2. Trimming cost V 3 bases and J 11 bases; bases outside gene matches: 13. CDR1 and CDR2 (germline): SGHRS, YFSETQ. This CDR3 is 17 amino acids long. The CDR3 protein is CASSWAPGTSGREEQYF. Here the CDR3 DNA reads TGCGCCAGCAGCTGGGCACCGGGGACTAGCGGGAGGGAAGAGCAGTACTTC.